Below, 19 T cell receptor beta chains from the same sample are listed, as sequenced in a study of blood T cell repertoires in COVID-19. The protocol was immunoSEQ multiplex PCR, while the TCRdb copy is restricted to in-frame clones and leaves out a portion. Of fewer than 350,000 clones listed, 90% are singletons. Material: peripheral blood. These receptors were obtained from a woman younger than 45 with COVID-19, enrolled during active disease.

The CDR3 DNA reads TGCGCCAGCAGCATAGGACAGGGTCAGGCGACCCAGTACTTC. This gives the protein CASSIGQGQATQYF. V and J are TRBV5-1 and TRBJ2-5, with 8 bases aligning to TRBD1. The ends lost 4 bases at V and 7 bases at J; junction bases unmatched: 9. The CDR3 is made up of 14 amino acids. CDR1 and CDR2 from the germline V gene are SGHRS and YFSETQ.

In nucleotides, the CDR3 is TGTGCCACCAGCGGGGACACCTCCTACGAGCAGTACTTC. Amino acid sequence: CATSGDTSYEQYF. V gene TRBV24-1 combines with J gene TRBJ2-7; D is perhaps TRBD1 (6 bases). The V end lost 7 bases, the J end lost 0 bases, and 9 bases lay between the germline ends. Germline values: CDR1 KGHDR, CDR2 SFDVKD. CDR3 size: 13 residues.

This sequence joins TRBV5-5 and TRBJ1-5; D is undetermined. V was shortened by 0 bases and J by 0 bases, with 4 bases between the two germline ends. This CDR3 is built from 14 residues. Germline CDR1 reads SGHKS; CDR2 reads YYEKEE (reference sequence). This chain's CDR3 is CASSLVHSNQPQHF. The CDR3 DNA sequence: TGTGCCAGCAGCTTGGTCCATAGCAATCAGCCCCAGCATTTT.

This clone came up once. CDR3 region: CAISSTSGRGEQYF. The CDR3 nucleotides are TGTGCCATCAGCTCAACTAGCGGGAGGGGCGAGCAGTACTTC. The rearrangement links TRBV10-3 to TRBJ2-7; TRBD2 aligns across 13 bases. This CDR3 has 14 amino acids. J lost 6 bases, V lost 6 bases, and 5 bases had no gene match. Looked up from germline, CDR1 is ENHRY and CDR2 is SYGVKD.

The genes are TRBV6-6 and TRBJ1-1; 8 bases match TRBD1. The CDR3 length is 16 residues. Germline assignment: CDR1 MNHNY and CDR2 SVGAGI (reference sequence). The J segment lost 3 bases and the V segment lost 6 bases, leaving 12 bases of the junction unmatched. The CDR3 nucleotides read TGTGCCAGCAGGCCTTTACAGGGGGGCTCCGACACTGAAGCTTTCTTT. This codes for CASRPLQGGSDTEAFF.

A single count supports this clone. This sequence joins TRBV9 and TRBJ2-1; TRBD2 agrees at 7 bases. CDR3 size: 14 residues. Trimming at V came to 3 bases and at J to 5 bases, leaving 5 bases not matched to a gene. CDR1 is SGDLS, CDR2 YYNGEE, per germline. CDR3 sequence (DNA): TGTGCCAGCAGCGGCGGGGGTTCCCACAATGAGCAGTTCTTC. It specifies CASSGGGSHNEQFF. The full variable domain, with the rest looked up from reference TRBV9 and TRBJ2-1, is DSGVTQTPKHLITATGQRVTLRCSPRSGDLSVYWYQQSLDQGLQFLIQYYNGEERAKGNILERFSAQQFPDLHSELNLSSLELGDSALYFCASSGGGSHNEQFFGPGTRLTVL.

J is TRBJ1-3 and V is TRBV15; TRBD1 might be the D (5 bases). Deletions cut 3 bases from V and 0 bases from J, with 12 bases between. This CDR3 region has 16 residues. Germline CDR1 is LNHNV and CDR2 is YYDKDF (reference sequence). The CDR3 nucleotides are TGTGCCACCAGCAGCCGGGACTCACGCTCTGGAAACACCATATATTTT. This sequence encodes CATSSRDSRSGNTIYF.

The chain is built from TRBV6-6 and TRBJ2-7; perhaps TRBD2 as D (6 bases). CDR1 is MNHNY and CDR2 is SVGAGI in the germline V gene (reference sequence). The CDR3 contains 12 residues. V was cut by 7 bases and J by 4 bases, with 11 bases left in between. CDR3 residues: CASNGGRYEQYF. The CDR3 DNA reads TGTGCCAGCAATGGTGGGAGGTACGAGCAGTACTTC.

V gene TRBV27 combines with J gene TRBJ1-6, with D possibly being TRBD1 (5 bases). Germline CDR1 is MNHEY and CDR2 is SMNVEV (reference sequence). Trimming pared 4 bases from V and 14 bases from J, leaving 12 bases between. This CDR3 has 12 residues. CDR3 sequence reads: CASSSGPSALHF. DNA for the CDR3: TGTGCCAGCAGTTCAGGGCCGTCAGCCCTCCACTTT.

The chain is built from TRBV28 and TRBJ2-7, with D perhaps TRBD1 (6 bases). Germline assignment: CDR1 MDHEN and CDR2 SYDVKM. CDR3 length equals 12 residues. The ends were cut back, 6 bases at V and 6 bases at J, with 12 bases in the middle. In DNA, the CDR3 is TGTGCCAGCAGCCGACAGGTTGGCGAGCAGTACTTC. Translating gives CASSRQVGEQYF.

This chain uses TRBV27 with TRBJ1-2, with D possibly matching TRBD1 (5 bases). The CDR3 covers 15 residues. Per germline, CDR1 MNHEY and CDR2 SMNVEV (reference sequence). Trimming took off 0 bases at V and 7 bases at J, with 15 bases between the two ends. CDR3 sequence: CASSLSGGNLGGYTF. As DNA, the CDR3 is TGTGCCAGCAGTTTATCGGGGGGAAACTTGGGTGGCTACACCTTC.

The chain recombines TRBV11-2 with TRBJ2-1; 11 nucleotides line up with TRBD2. Germline V gives CDR1 SGHAT, CDR2 FQNNGV. Unmatched junction bases numbered 4, after V lost 4 bases and J lost 2 bases. The CDR3 runs 16 residues. In DNA form, the CDR3 reads TGTGCCAGCAGCTCTCCGGGACTAGCGGCCTACAATGAGCAGTTCTTC. Protein product: CASSSPGLAAYNEQFF.

The chain has TRBV2 and TRBJ2-7; 8 bases match TRBD1. Losses at the gene ends were 9 bases for V and 0 bases for J; bases not matched to a gene: 7. Germline V lookup: CDR1 SNHLY, CDR2 FYNNEI. This CDR3 has 14 residues. The CDR3 nucleotides are TGTGCCAGTAGACGACAGGGGCCCTCCTACGAGCAGTACTTC. Encoded protein: CASRRQGPSYEQYF.

V usage is TRBV5-1 and J usage is TRBJ1-2, with 9 bases lining up with TRBD1. Per germline, CDR1 SGHRS and CDR2 YFSETQ. This CDR3 is built from 15 residues. Trimming removed 0 bases from V and 8 bases from J; junction bases left unmatched: 8. This CDR3 is CASSLATGGSGGYTF. The CDR3 nucleotides read TGCGCCAGCAGCTTGGCCACAGGGGGCTCTGGGGGCTACACCTTC.

This sequence joins TRBV2 and TRBJ1-1; D remains ambiguous. Germline lookup yields CDR1 SNHLY and CDR2 FYNNEI. The CDR3 sequence is 13 residues long. V shed 4 bases and J shed 1 base, with 7 bases lying between them. Here the CDR3 reads CASSVESNTEAFF. Here the CDR3 DNA reads TGTGCCAGCAGTGTAGAGTCGAACACTGAAGCTTTCTTT.

The genes are TRBV19 and TRBJ2-1; D is unresolved. Per the germline V gene, CDR1 is LNHDA and CDR2 is SQIVND (reference sequence). The CDR3 is 14 residues long. Between the trimmed V and J ends, which lost 1 base and 5 bases, there was a span of 9 bases. CDR3 residues: CASSIVPGNNEQFF. The DNA for the CDR3 is TGTGCCAGTAGTATAGTCCCGGGTAACAATGAGCAGTTCTTC.

The V call is TRBV2, the J call TRBJ1-2; TRBD1 agrees at 10 bases. J lost 7 bases, V lost 7 bases, and 12 bases had no gene match. The CDR3 consists of 15 residues. Germline loops: CDR1 SNHLY, CDR2 FYNNEI. The CDR3 coding sequence is TGTGCCAGCAAATTCTCCGGGACAGGGGCGGGTGGCTACACCTTC. Translating it yields CASKFSGTGAGGYTF.

The chain combines TRBV27 with TRBJ1-1, with 8 nucleotides matching TRBD1. J gave up 5 bases and V 6 bases, and 5 bases lay outside the gene matches. Germline CDR1 reads MNHEY; CDR2 reads SMNVEV (reference sequence). This CDR3 region has 13 residues. As DNA, the CDR3 is TGTGCCAGCAGCACACAGGGGGGGACTGAAGCTTTCTTT. As protein: CASSTQGGTEAFF.

Regarding this clone: The sample has other DNA sequences that encode this CDR3 too. The chain employs TRBV30 and TRBJ1-1, with D tentatively TRBD1 (6 bases). Germline V gene sequence: CDR1 GTSNPN, CDR2 SVGIG (reference sequence). The CDR3 extends over 12 amino acids. The ends were cut back, 4 bases at V and 5 bases at J, with 11 bases in the middle. CDR3 sequence: CAWTRGGTEAFF. The CDR3, as DNA: TGTGCCTGGACTAGGGGGGGAACTGAAGCTTTCTTT.